The 22 T cell receptor beta chains reported below all come from one sample, sequenced in a study of radiotherapy plus CTLA-4 blockade in lung cancer. Sequencing used immunoSEQ multiplex PCR; TCRdb keeps in-frame clones, though not all of them. The data contain about 120,000 clones, about 83% of them singletons. The specimen was peripheral blood, collected from a patient treated with radiotherapy plus ipilimumab. All receptors derive from a human donor with non-small cell lung cancer who had a partial response to radiotherapy plus ipilimumab.

This chain uses TRBV5-4 with TRBJ2-3; 10 bases agree with TRBD2. CDR1 and CDR2 (germline): SGHNT, YYREEE (reference sequence). V shed 3 bases, J shed 0 bases, and the junction held 4 bases outside the gene matches. This CDR3 is built from 16 residues. In nucleotides, the CDR3 is TGTGCCAGCAGCTCACCGGGACTAGCGAGCACAGATACGCAGTATTTT. Protein product: CASSSPGLASTDTQYF.

The CDR3 nucleotides read TGTGCCAGTAGTAGAAGACATTCCCAAGAGACCCAGTACTTC. As protein: CASSRRHSQETQYF. V gene TRBV19 combines with J gene TRBJ2-5; the D is unclear. CDR3 size: 14 residues. V lost 4 bases and J lost 1, with 10 bases in between. Germline V CDR1 and CDR2: LNHDA, SQIVND (reference sequence).

This clone was detected once. V and J are TRBV7-6 and TRBJ2-7; maybe TRBD2 (7 bases). Trimming took off 2 bases at V and 7 bases at J, with 12 bases between the two ends. The germline CDR1 and CDR2 sequences are SGHVS and FNYEAQ. This CDR3 comprises 13 residues. CDR3 coding DNA: TGTGCCAGCAGCTTAAATGAGGGGGGGGAGCAGTACTTC. It is translated as CASSLNEGGEQYF.

This clone was counted only a few times. Other nucleotide sequences in the sample specify the same CDR3. This chain uses TRBV15 with TRBJ2-1, with D possibly TRBD2 on 5 matching bases. CDR1 and CDR2 (germline): LNHNV, YYDKDF (reference sequence). V gave up 0 bases and J gave up 4 bases, with 10 bases separating them. This CDR3 has 15 residues. CDR3 DNA sequence: TGTGCCACCAGCAGAGATCGCCCGGGATACAATGAGCAGTTCTTC. It specifies CATSRDRPGYNEQFF.

This chain uses TRBV5-4 with TRBJ2-5; 8 nucleotides match TRBD1. V was pared by 4 bases and J by 4 bases, with 9 bases of the junction left unmatched. This CDR3 has 15 amino acids. Germline V gene lookup returns CDR1 SGHNT and CDR2 YYREEE (reference sequence). The CDR3 DNA reads as TGTGCCAGCAGCCCGGACAGGGCCCCCCGAGAGACCCAGTACTTC. Amino acid sequence: CASSPDRAPRETQYF.

The chain links TRBV5-1 to TRBJ1-4; TRBD1 matches 7 bases. From germline, CDR1 is SGHRS and CDR2 YFSETQ. V lost 4 bases and J lost 3; bases outside the gene matches: 6. The length of the CDR3 is 15 residues. The CDR3 reads CASSVTGNANEKLFF. As DNA, the CDR3 is TGCGCCAGCAGCGTGACAGGGAATGCTAATGAAAAACTGTTTTTT.

This clone was picked up one time. The chain recombines TRBV5-4 with TRBJ2-3; 8 bases are a match to TRBD2. V gave up 3 bases and J gave up 0 bases; unmatched junction bases: 6. CDR1 and CDR2 from the germline V gene are SGHNT and YYREEE (reference sequence). The CDR3 loop spans 16 amino acids. CDR3 protein: CASSSAGVRSTDTQYF. The CDR3 region has the DNA TGTGCCAGCAGCTCAGCGGGAGTAAGGAGCACAGATACGCAGTATTTT.

The gene calls are TRBV6-1 and TRBJ1-5; TRBD1 is a possible D gene (6 bases). V was pared by 4 bases and J by 2 bases, with 15 bases between. Germline loops: CDR1 MNHNS, CDR2 SASEGT. The CDR3 covers 16 residues. The CDR3 DNA sequence: TGTGCCAGCAGTGCAGGGGATATCCTGGGCAATCAGCCCCAGCATTTT. Translating it yields CASSAGDILGNQPQHF.

The chain uses TRBV28 and TRBJ1-5; tentatively, D is TRBD1 (5 bases). The CDR3 covers 14 residues. Trimming stripped 3 bases from V and 7 bases from J, with 13 bases between. Germline loops: CDR1 MDHEN, CDR2 SYDVKM. The CDR3 nucleotides read TGTGCCAGCAGTTTCGGCTGGGGCCTCCAGCCCCAGCATTTT. It is translated as CASSFGWGLQPQHF.

The V gene is TRBV6-6, the J gene TRBJ2-7, with D tentatively TRBD1 (7 bases). V dropped 6 bases and J dropped 0 bases, with 12 bases sitting between them. Germline CDR1 is MNHNY and CDR2 is SVGAGI (reference sequence). CDR3 length equals 14 residues. The CDR3 nucleotides are TGTGCCAGCAGGGGGGGACAGAGCTCCTACGAGCAGTACGTC. Encoded protein: CASRGGQSSYEQYV.

The chain couples TRBV5-4 to TRBJ2-5; TRBD1 might be the D (5 bases). This CDR3 is built from 11 residues. Germline V gene sequence: CDR1 SGHNT, CDR2 YYREEE (reference sequence). V was pared by 3 bases and J by 5 bases, with 5 bases between. CDR3 protein: CASSSGETQYF. CDR3 bases: TGTGCCAGCAGCTCAGGGGAGACCCAGTACTTC.

Regarding this clone: The CDR3 end shows no conserved phenylalanine or tryptophan, and so a read error is likely. The chain joins TRBV18 to TRBJ1-2, with D possibly TRBD1 on 5 matching bases. The V and J ends lost 6 bases and 2 bases respectively, with 13 bases between them. Germline lookup yields CDR1 KGHSH and CDR2 LQKENI. The CDR3 is 14 amino acids. CDR3 nucleotides: TGTGCCAGCTCCTCAAGCGGGGGGAACTATGGCTACACCTCC. It encodes CASSSSGGNYGYTS.

V usage is TRBV30 and J usage is TRBJ1-1; weak D call: TRBD1 (6 bases). Trimming took off 0 bases at V and 5 bases at J, with 13 bases between the two ends. Germline V gene sequence: CDR1 GTSNPN, CDR2 SVGIG (reference sequence). The CDR3 runs 14 residues. The CDR3 sequence: CAWSVQGFWTEAFF. DNA for the CDR3: TGTGCCTGGAGTGTTCAGGGGTTTTGGACTGAAGCTTTCTTT.

The chain combines TRBV5-1 with TRBJ1-4; 7 bases line up with TRBD1. Germline V CDR1 and CDR2: SGHRS, YFSETQ. CDR3 size: 14 residues. With 3 bases clipped from V and 5 bases from J, the junction kept 4 bases outside the gene matches. CDR3 amino acids: CASSSGTENEKLFF. DNA for the CDR3: TGCGCCAGCAGCTCCGGGACAGAGAATGAAAAACTGTTTTTT. The variable domain in full, with the rest retrieved from reference TRBV5-1 and TRBJ1-4, is KAGVTQTPRYLIKTRGQQVTLSCSPISGHRSVSWYQQTPGQGLQFLFEYFSETQRNKGNFPGRFSGRQFSNSRSEMNVSTLELGDSALYLCASSSGTENEKLFFGSGTQLSVL.

The chain combines TRBV4-3 with TRBJ2-3; D may be TRBD2 (6 bases). Per germline, CDR1 LGHNA and CDR2 YSLEER. V was shortened by 5 bases and J by 8 bases, with 8 bases between the two germline ends. CDR3 length: 11 residues. As DNA, the CDR3 is TGCGCCAGCAGCACCGGGGGTACGCAGTATTTT. Amino acid sequence: CASSTGGTQYF.

The V call is TRBV5-5, the J call TRBJ1-2; no firm D call. The length of the CDR3 is 14 residues. Trimming took 3 bases from V and 3 from J, leaving 12 bases between them. CDR1 is SGHKS, CDR2 YYEKEE, per germline (reference sequence). The CDR3 reads CASSSMARDYGYTF. The CDR3 nucleotides read TGTGCCAGCAGCTCCATGGCGCGGGACTATGGCTACACCTTC. The full variable domain, with the rest looked up from reference TRBV5-5 and TRBJ1-2, is DAGVTQSPTHLIKTRGQQVTLRCSPISGHKSVSWYQQVLGQGPQFIFQYYEKEERGRGNFPDRFSARQFPNYSSELNVNALLLGDSALYLCASSSMARDYGYTFGSGTRLTVV.

The chain employs TRBV29-1 and TRBJ1-1, with D tentatively TRBD1 (5 bases). V lost 3 bases, J lost 4 bases, and 9 bases lay in between. Germline loops: CDR1 SQVTM, CDR2 ANQGSEA. This CDR3 has 12 amino acids. The CDR3 here is CSVENQGTEAFF. In DNA form, the CDR3 reads TGCAGCGTTGAGAACCAGGGCACTGAAGCTTTCTTT.

V gene TRBV28 combines with J gene TRBJ1-2; D may be TRBD1 (6 bases). This CDR3 contains 15 residues. Germline V gene sequence: CDR1 MDHEN, CDR2 SYDVKM. The germline V and J ends were trimmed by 7 bases and 10 bases, with 25 bases remaining between them. This CDR3 is CASTVGDRRGGVYTF. CDR3 nucleotide sequence: TGTGCCAGCACCGTCGGTGACAGGAGAGGGGGTGTCTACACCTTC.

For the CDR3, the DNA is TGTGCCAGCTCACCGACTAGCGCGTACAATGAGCAGTTCTTC. Encoded protein: CASSPTSAYNEQFF. The gene calls are TRBV18 and TRBJ2-1, with 8 nucleotides matching TRBD2. Looked up from germline, CDR1 is KGHSH and CDR2 is LQKENI. Trimming cost V 3 bases and J 4 bases; bases outside gene matches: 2. The CDR3 is 14 amino acids.

This clone was counted a few times. Different DNA sequences within this sample yield the same CDR3. CDR3 sequence reads: CASSSRLAGAGEQFF. The CDR3 nucleotides are TGTGCCAGCAGTTCCCGACTAGCGGGAGCGGGTGAGCAGTTCTTC. The chain employs TRBV28 and TRBJ2-1; 12 bases agree with TRBD2. The CDR3 has 15 residues. Germline loops: CDR1 MDHEN, CDR2 SYDVKM. Germline trimming cut 4 bases from V and 9 bases from J; bases unmatched to any gene: 7. Variable domain in full (rest from reference TRBV28 and TRBJ2-1): DVKVTQSSRYLVKRTGEKVFLECVQDMDHENMFWYRQDPGLGLRLIYFSYDVKMKEKGDIPEGYSVSREKKERFSLILESASTNQTSMYLCASSSRLAGAGEQFFGPGTRLTVL.

This chain uses TRBV27 with TRBJ2-1; D not certain. CDR1 is MNHEY, CDR2 SMNVEV, per germline (reference sequence). V dropped 3 bases and J dropped 1 base, with 13 bases sitting between them. This CDR3 region has 16 residues. In DNA, the CDR3 is TGTGCCAGCAGTTTCGAGTTGAGATTATCCTACAATGAGCAGTTCTTC. It codes for CASSFELRLSYNEQFF.

This clone showed up just a few times. The chain has TRBV2 and TRBJ1-3; D is undetermined. CDR1 and CDR2 (germline): SNHLY, FYNNEI. Deletions cut 6 bases from V and 3 bases from J, with 15 bases between. This CDR3 region has 15 residues. The CDR3 coding sequence is TGTGCCAGCAGCCTAACAGATCACGATGGAAACACCATATATTTT. It translates to CASSLTDHDGNTIYF.